The clone carrying this TCR beta chain was found many times. What it binds is not known. CDR1 is ENHRY, CDR2 SYGVKD, per germline. The CDR3 is made up of 16 amino acids. V gave up 10 bases and J gave up 0 bases, with 19 bases separating them. The data stem from a study of early T cells in non-severe SARS-CoV-2 infection. As for the study in general: Sequenced material consisted of bulk RNA (from unsorted whole blood), and chains were unpaired. Study-level findings and limits: Anti-spike CD8 responses were favored in VDJdb matching, and private and CD4 specificities were missed.

Individually, cDNA molecules had unique molecular identifiers attached to them. A single record per CDR3 protein comes from TCRdb applying MiXCR to the 5' RACE reads. Among 20,000 to 30,000 distinct CDR3 sequences listed, about 4.2% were seen once. This chain uses TRBV10-3 with TRBJ2-1; D is possibly TRBD2 (5 bases). The clonotype was recovered from an adult who was a healthcare worker with PCR-confirmed SARS-CoV-2 infection or an uninfected control (not recorded which). Material for sequencing was whole blood. The CDR3 bases are TGTGCCACCCTACTCGGACTCTCCTCCTCCTACAATGAGCAGTTCTTC. It specifies CATLLGLSSSYNEQFF.